The table lists the clone carrying this TCR beta chain with a few counts. These data originate in a study of patients and donors after allogeneic stem cell transplantation. TCRdb analysed the RT-PCR reads with MiXCR anew, one entry per CDR3 protein. In the table there are about a million distinct CDR3 sequences, roughly 17% of which are singletons. The CDR3 length is 16 residues. The V gene lost 0 bases and the J gene lost 4 bases, with 12 bases spanning the gap. The rearrangement links TRBV12-3 or TRBV12-4 to TRBJ2-2; no clear D. Material: blood, either unsorted or a sorted T cell fraction (not recorded which). The TCR originated in a human donor who was either an allogeneic HSCT recipient or a stem cell or donor lymphocyte infusion donor (not recorded which). It is not recorded whose cells these are; they may come from a transplant donor. The DNA of the CDR3 is TGTGCCAGCAGTTTAGCGGTGGCGCACGGCACCGGGGAGCTGTTTTTT. It translates to CASSLAVAHGTGELFF.